What follows are 26 T cell receptor beta chains derived from one specimen sequenced in a study of T cells in localized non-small cell lung cancer. Sequencing used immunoSEQ multiplex PCR; TCRdb keeps in-frame clones, though not all of them. The sample contains about 31,000 clones, 88% of which appear only once. Here the sequenced sample was peripheral blood mononuclear cells, taken before any cancer treatment. The receptors were sampled from a woman aged 35 to 70 with stage III lung adenocarcinoma.

The chain recombines TRBV27 with TRBJ2-4; D perhaps matches TRBD1 (6 bases). Germline V gives CDR1 MNHEY, CDR2 SMNVEV (reference sequence). This CDR3 contains 14 residues. The germline V and J ends were trimmed by 6 bases and 6 bases, with 15 bases remaining between them. CDR3 coding DNA: TGTGCCAGCAGACAGGGTTGGCCGGGAAACATTCAGTACTTC. Protein product: CASRQGWPGNIQYF.

This sequence joins TRBV30 and TRBJ2-4; D assignment may be TRBD1 or TRBD2 (6 bases each). This CDR3 comprises 19 residues. From germline, CDR1 is GTSNPN and CDR2 SVGIG (reference sequence). Trimming took off 0 bases at V and 1 base at J, with 22 bases between the two ends. DNA of the CDR3: TGTGCCTGGAGTGTAGGAGTCTATCGGGGGCATGAGGCCAAAAACATTCAGTACTTC. Translation gives CAWSVGVYRGHEAKNIQYF.

The gene calls are TRBV27 and TRBJ1-4; no firm D call. Trimming took off 0 bases at V and 10 bases at J, with 12 bases between the two ends. This CDR3 is built from 14 residues. Germline values: CDR1 MNHEY, CDR2 SMNVEV (reference sequence). CDR3 in DNA: TGTGCCAGCAGTTTATCCGTGTCCGCGGTAAAACTGTTTTTT. Residues: CASSLSVSAVKLFF.

V gene TRBV6-6 combines with J gene TRBJ1-3, with D possibly TRBD1 on 5 matching bases. Germline CDR1 is MNHNY and CDR2 is SVGAGI (reference sequence). The V gene lost 7 bases and the J gene lost 2 bases, with 15 bases spanning the gap. The CDR3 has 15 amino acids. The CDR3 DNA follows: TGTGCCAGCACTCCGGGGACGGAGGCTGGAAACACCATATATTTT. Amino acids: CASTPGTEAGNTIYF.

The chain joins TRBV5-4 to TRBJ2-7; 8 bases match TRBD1. V gave up 4 bases and J gave up 6 bases; unmatched junction bases: 12. Germline CDR1 is SGHNT and CDR2 is YYREEE (reference sequence). The CDR3 consists of 15 residues. CDR3 sequence reads: CASSPFSSQGAEQYF. As DNA, the CDR3 is TGTGCCAGCAGCCCGTTCAGCAGTCAGGGGGCCGAGCAGTACTTC.

The CDR3 is CASSIQVFNQPQHF. The CDR3 DNA reads TGTGCCAGTAGTATACAGGTTTTCAATCAGCCCCAGCATTTT. This chain connects TRBV19 to TRBJ1-5, with D unresolved. V was shortened by 2 bases and J by 3 bases, with 8 bases between the two germline ends. Looked up from germline, CDR1 is LNHDA and CDR2 is SQIVND (reference sequence). The CDR3 is made up of 14 amino acids.

Of note for this clone: At one boundary the junction diverges from the germline segment, which might be a read error. The J gene is TRBJ2-5, the V gene TRBV5-3; D is ambiguous. TRBV5-3 is an ORF for which the function is uncertain. The CDR3 is 14 amino acids. The CDR3 region has the DNA TGTGCCAGCAGCTTACTTTGGGGACAAGAGACCCAGTACTTC. Translated, it gives CASSLLWGQETQYF.

V and J are TRBV9 and TRBJ2-1, with 12 bases that match TRBD1. Unmatched junction bases numbered 11, after V lost 0 bases and J lost 4 bases. Germline V gene sequence: CDR1 SGDLS, CDR2 YYNGEE. The CDR3 has 19 residues. CDR3 region: CASSVATRRDRGLYNEQFF. CDR3 coding DNA: TGTGCCAGCAGCGTAGCTACAAGAAGGGACAGGGGGCTTTACAATGAGCAGTTCTTC.

The chain joins TRBV28 to TRBJ2-3, with 8 bases aligning to TRBD2. There are 14 residues in the CDR3. J gave up 6 bases and V 1 base, and 3 bases lay outside the gene matches. CDR1 is MDHEN, CDR2 SYDVKM, per germline. As DNA, the CDR3 is TGTGCCAGCAGTTTATTCCCGGGGGGGGATACGCAGTATTTT. It encodes CASSLFPGGDTQYF.

In this sample, this clone turned up a few times. This CDR3 reads CASSPGGQDTEAFF. The DNA of the CDR3 is TGTGCCAGCTCACCAGGAGGGCAGGACACTGAAGCTTTCTTT. The V and J genes are TRBV18 and TRBJ1-1; D gene uncertain. Germline V CDR1 and CDR2: KGHSH, LQKENI. This CDR3 contains 14 residues. V dropped 2 bases and J dropped 3 bases, with 10 bases sitting between them.

The chain uses TRBV30 and TRBJ1-4, with D unresolved. The CDR3 length is 15 residues. Germline lookup yields CDR1 GTSNPN and CDR2 SVGIG (reference sequence). Trimming removed 5 bases from V and 8 bases from J, with 21 bases in between. CDR3 nucleotide sequence: TGTGCCTGGGGTATACGGTATAGGATCCAAGAAAAACTGTTTTTT. Its protein is CAWGIRYRIQEKLFF.

The chain has TRBV28 and TRBJ1-1; D ambiguous. V was shortened by 1 base and J by 4 bases, with 4 bases between the two germline ends. The CDR3 length is 12 residues. The V gene's germline CDR1 is MDHEN and CDR2 SYDVKM. The CDR3, as DNA: TGTGCCAGCAGTTTATACGCCACTGAAGCTTTCTTT. It translates to CASSLYATEAFF. The whole variable domain, remainder taken from reference TRBV28 and TRBJ1-1, is DVKVTQSSRYLVKRTGEKVFLECVQDMDHENMFWYRQDPGLGLRLIYFSYDVKMKEKGDIPEGYSVSREKKERFSLILESASTNQTSMYLCASSLYATEAFFGQGTRLTVV.

The rearrangement joins TRBV5-4 to TRBJ1-2; D possibly corresponds to TRBD1 (5 bases). The V gene's germline CDR1 is SGHNT and CDR2 YYREEE (reference sequence). This CDR3 spans 13 amino acids. V was cut by 7 bases and J by 7 bases, with 17 bases left in between. The CDR3 spells CASGFGGVGGYTF. The DNA for the CDR3 is TGTGCCAGCGGATTCGGAGGGGTAGGTGGCTACACCTTC.

The chain joins TRBV7-9 to TRBJ1-2; D is ambiguous. The CDR3 loop spans 15 amino acids. The germline CDR1 and CDR2 sequences are SEHNR and FQNEAQ (reference sequence). Trimming took 1 base from V and 2 from J, leaving 11 bases between them. The CDR3 nucleotides read TGTGCCAGCAGCTTAGGGGCGGCGGCAAACTATGGCTACACCTTC. It yields the protein CASSLGAAANYGYTF.

The chain recombines TRBV5-1 with TRBJ1-5, with D perhaps matching TRBD1 (5 bases). CDR1 and CDR2 from the germline V gene are SGHRS and YFSETQ. This CDR3 is built from 13 residues. Trimming removed 4 bases from V and 6 bases from J, with 11 bases in between. CDR3 protein: CASSELQGQPQHF. CDR3 sequence (DNA): TGCGCCAGCAGCGAGCTTCAGGGTCAGCCCCAGCATTTT.

This rearrangement joins TRBV6-5 to TRBJ2-1; tentative D call: TRBD2 (7 bases). CDR3 length: 15 residues. V lost 2 bases and J lost 5, with 13 bases in between. Germline CDR1 is MNHEY and CDR2 is SVGAGI. The CDR3 loop is CASSYRGGANNEQFF. The DNA of the CDR3 is TGTGCCAGCAGTTACCGTGGGGGGGCCAACAATGAGCAGTTCTTC.

The chain links TRBV7-9 to TRBJ1-1; tentative D call: TRBD1 (5 bases). V dropped 2 bases and J dropped 8 bases, with 12 bases sitting between them. CDR1 is SEHNR, CDR2 FQNEAQ, per germline (reference sequence). CDR3 length: 13 amino acids. CDR3 loop: CASSLNQGKEAFF. The DNA for the CDR3 is TGTGCCAGCAGCTTAAATCAGGGTAAGGAAGCTTTCTTT.

V gene TRBV19 combines with J gene TRBJ2-3, with D perhaps matching TRBD2 (6 bases). The V gene's germline CDR1 is LNHDA and CDR2 SQIVND (reference sequence). Trimming removed 5 bases at V and 7 bases at J, with 22 bases between. The CDR3 loop spans 16 amino acids. As DNA, the CDR3 is TGTGCCAGTAGTCCCTCCCTCGGGACTGCGGCTTATACGCAGTATTTT. It encodes CASSPSLGTAAYTQYF.

This clone was recorded a few times. The chain has TRBV19 and TRBJ1-4; 7 bases agree with TRBD1. This CDR3 is 15 amino acids long. CDR1 and CDR2 (germline): LNHDA, SQIVND (reference sequence). Trimming at V came to 5 bases and at J to 4 bases, leaving 7 bases not matched to a gene. The CDR3 loop is CASSVRTGYNEKLFF. The CDR3 DNA reads as TGTGCCAGTAGTGTACGGACAGGCTATAATGAAAAACTGTTTTTT. The complete variable domain, with remaining parts taken from reference TRBV19 and TRBJ1-4, reads DGGITQSPKYLFRKEGQNVTLSCEQNLNHDAMYWYRQDPGQGLRLIYYSQIVNDFQKGDIAEGYSVSREKKESFPLTVTSAQKNPTAFYLCASSVRTGYNEKLFFGSGTQLSVL.

The chain is built from TRBV2 and TRBJ2-5, with TRBD2 matching 11 bases. V shed 2 bases, J shed 3 bases, and the junction held 2 bases outside the gene matches. The CDR3 sequence is 15 residues long. Germline V gives CDR1 SNHLY, CDR2 FYNNEI. CDR3 residues: CASSERGLAEETQYF. CDR3 DNA sequence: TGTGCCAGCAGTGAACGGGGACTAGCGGAAGAGACCCAGTACTTC.

CDR3 nucleotides: TGTGCCAGTAAGGGGACTCGGTACACCGGGGAGCTGTTTTTT. Residues: CASKGTRYTGELFF. The gene calls are TRBV19 and TRBJ2-2; possibly TRBD2 for D (6 bases). Trimming removed 7 bases from V and 3 bases from J, with 12 bases in between. The germline CDR1 and CDR2 sequences are LNHDA and SQIVND (reference sequence). This CDR3 region has 14 residues.

The rearrangement uses TRBV7-3 and TRBJ2-1, with 13 bases aligning to TRBD2. V trimming: 6 bases; J trimming: 9 bases; junction bases outside the gene matches: 8. The germline V gene has CDR1 SGHTA and CDR2 FQGTGA. The CDR3 is 15 residues long. The CDR3 region has the DNA TGTGCCAGCAGATTACTAGCGGGAGGGCCCAGTGAGCAGTTCTTC. Amino acids: CASRLLAGGPSEQFF. The full variable domain, in which reference TRBV7-3 and TRBJ2-1 provide the parts outside the CDR3, is GAGVSQTPSNKVTEKGKYVELRCDPISGHTALYWYRQSLGQGPEFLIYFQGTGAADDSGLPNDRFFAVRPEGSVSTLKIQRTERGDSAVYLCASRLLAGGPSEQFFGPGTRLTVL.

Concerning this clone: A read error may account for a junction end that differs from germline. V is TRBV2 and J is TRBJ2-1, with TRBD1 as a possible D gene (5 bases). Germline lookup yields CDR1 SNHLY and CDR2 FYNNEI. The CDR3 consists of 11 residues. CDR3 in DNA: TGTGCCAGCAGTGATTGGGGCAGCGAGATCTTC. Protein: CASSDWGSEIF.

V gene TRBV19 combines with J gene TRBJ2-1; 9 positions agree with TRBD1. Germline-derived CDR1 and CDR2 are LNHDA and SQIVND (reference sequence). With V trimmed by 7 bases and J by 7 bases, 11 bases remained unmatched. The CDR3 covers 15 residues. The CDR3 sequence is CASNTNRDRVNEQFF. The CDR3 DNA sequence: TGTGCCAGTAATACAAACCGGGACAGGGTTAATGAGCAGTTCTTC.

This clone was seen a few times. The rearrangement links TRBV28 to TRBJ1-3, with 8 positions matching TRBD1. CDR3 length: 15 residues. Germline V gene data show CDR1 as MDHEN and CDR2 as SYDVKM. V dropped 5 bases and J dropped 4; count of bases not matched to a gene: 7. CDR3 loop: CASSPPGGAGNTIYF. CDR3 in DNA: TGTGCCAGCAGTCCTCCAGGGGGCGCGGGAAACACCATATATTTT. The full variable domain, in which reference TRBV28 and TRBJ1-3 provide the parts outside the CDR3, is DVKVTQSSRYLVKRTGEKVFLECVQDMDHENMFWYRQDPGLGLRLIYFSYDVKMKEKGDIPEGYSVSREKKERFSLILESASTNQTSMYLCASSPPGGAGNTIYFGEGSWLTVV.

CDR3 in DNA: TGTGCCATCCAGCTGGGACAGGCTAATGAAAAACTGTTTTTT. It codes for CAIQLGQANEKLFF. V is TRBV6-1 and J is TRBJ1-4; 8 bases align to TRBD1. V lost 10 bases, J lost 3 bases, and 7 bases stayed unmatched. Germline CDR1 reads MNHNS; CDR2 reads SASEGT. This CDR3 comprises 14 residues.